These T cell receptor beta chains were read from a single sample in a study of blood T cells in healthy people across ages. TCRdb used MiXCR to reprocess the 5' RACE reads, holding one entry per CDR3 protein. The sample carries around 940,000 distinct CDR3 sequences, around 54% recorded once. The sequencing input was blood. Receptor source: a woman aged 55-70 years in good health. Each CDR3 is given with its conserved first and last residue. D genes are given only for firm matches. Clone size appears in some rows only: once, few, many, or a class for an expanded clone.

>NA|TRBV25-1|TRBJ2-7|TRBD2
CASSEPSGDYEQYF
TGTGCCAGCAGTGAACCTAGCGGGGACTACGAGCAGTACTTC
>NA|TRBV6-1|TRBJ2-5|NA
CASSDEGETQYF
TGTGCCAGCAGTGATGAAGGAGAGACCCAGTACTTC
>NA|TRBV3-1|TRBJ2-7|TRBD1
CASSQRGQGAYEQYF
TGTGCCAGCAGCCAAAGGGGACAGGGGGCCTACGAGCAGTACTTC
>NA|TRBV3-1|TRBJ1-5|NA
CASSQDPLTTDQPQHF
TGTGCCAGCAGCCAAGATCCATTAACGACAGATCAGCCCCAGCATTTT
>NA|TRBV20-1|TRBJ1-6|TRBD1
CSATGQGAIPGNSPLHF
TGCAGTGCTACCGGACAGGGCGCGATTCCGGGGAATTCACCCCTCCACTTT
>NA|TRBV6-2/TRBV6-3|TRBJ2-7|TRBD2
CASSYSGTSGEQYF
TGTGCCAGTAGTTACTCCGGGACTAGCGGCGAGCAGTACTTC
>few|TRBV20-1|TRBJ2-1|TRBD2
CSARAGVGASGPYNEQFF
TGCAGTGCTAGAGCCGGGGTCGGGGCTAGCGGGCCTTACAATGAGCAGTTCTTC
>NA|TRBV12-3/TRBV12-4|TRBJ2-1|TRBD2
CASRPSLFREGSYNEQFF
TGTGCCAGCAGACCCTCCCTTTTTCGGGAGGGTTCCTACAATGAGCAGTTCTTC
>NA|TRBV3-1|TRBJ2-5|NA
CASSQAAAQRETQYF
TGTGCCAGCAGCCAAGCTGCGGCGCAAAGGGAGACCCAGTACTTC
>NA|TRBV27|TRBJ2-1|TRBD2
CASSLSASGRGADEQFF
TGTGCCAGCAGTTTATCGGCTAGCGGGAGGGGAGCCGATGAGCAGTTCTTC
>few|TRBV5-1|TRBJ2-3|NA
CASSLGIQGATDTQYF
TGCGCCAGCAGCTTGGGTATACAGGGAGCCACAGATACGCAGTATTTT
>NA|TRBV12-3/TRBV12-4|TRBJ2-7|NA
CASSFRYCEQYF
TGTGCCAGCAGTTTTAGGTACTGCGAGCAGTACTTC
>NA|TRBV3-1|TRBJ2-1|TRBD2
CASRLAGGYEQFF
TGTGCCAGCAGACTAGCGGGAGGCTATGAGCAGTTCTTC
>few|TRBV12-3/TRBV12-4|TRBJ1-1|NA
CASSFGLWGTEAFF
TGTGCCAGCAGTTTTGGGCTCTGGGGCACTGAAGCTTTCTTT
>once|TRBV12-3/TRBV12-4|TRBJ2-5|NA
CASSPRGGSEIHNEQYF
TGTGCCAGCAGCCCCCGTGGGGGTAGCGAGATTCACAATGAGCAGTACTTC
>NA|TRBV5-1|TRBJ2-3|NA
CASSLEGYSFSTDTQYF
TGCGCCAGCAGCTTGGAGGGGTACAGCTTTAGCACAGATACGCAGTATTTT
>NA|TRBV6-1|TRBJ2-7|NA
CASSEVDSYEQYF
TGTGCCAGCAGTGAAGTTGACAGCTACGAGCAGTACTTC
>NA|TRBV20-1|TRBJ1-5|NA
CSASGRASNQPQHF
TGCAGTGCTAGTGGCAGGGCGAGCAATCAGCCCCAGCATTTT
>NA|TRBV27|TRBJ2-4|TRBD2
CASSVSGPKNIQYF
TGTGCCAGCAGTGTTAGCGGGCCCAAAAACATTCAGTACTTC
>NA|TRBV18|TRBJ1-2|TRBD1
CASSPGQGANYGYTF
TGTGCCAGCAGCCCAGGACAGGGGGCAAACTATGGCTACACCTTC
>NA|TRBV20-1|TRBJ2-1|TRBD1
CSARQGADEQFF
TGCAGTGCCCGACAGGGGGCGGATGAGCAGTTCTTC
>NA|TRBV21-1|TRBJ2-4|NA
CASSNPTIRALAKNIQYF
TGTGCCAGCAGCAACCCCACTATCAGGGCGCTAGCCAAAAACATTCAGTACTTC
>NA|TRBV28|TRBJ2-7|TRBD2
CASSPPGLAHRYEQYF
TGTGCCAGCAGTCCCCCAGGACTAGCTCATCGCTACGAGCAGTACTTC
>few|TRBV6-5|TRBJ1-5|NA
CASSPQGFQQPQHF
TGTGCCAGCAGTCCACAGGGATTCCAACAGCCCCAGCATTTT
>NA|TRBV10-3|TRBJ2-5|TRBD2
CAISVVAGARQETQYF
TGTGCCATCAGTGTTGTAGCGGGAGCGAGGCAAGAGACCCAGTACTTC
>NA|TRBV28|TRBJ1-5|NA
CASSLNRGGNQPQHF
TGTGCCAGCAGTTTGAATAGGGGAGGGAATCAGCCCCAGCATTTT
>NA|TRBV9|TRBJ2-1|TRBD2
CASSVAPTSGTYEQFF
TGTGCCAGCAGCGTAGCTCCGACTAGCGGGACATATGAGCAGTTCTTC
>NA|TRBV16|TRBJ2-6|NA
CASSQYKGRANVLTF
TGTGCCAGCAGCCAATACAAGGGTCGGGCCAACGTCCTGACTTTC
>few|TRBV20-1|TRBJ2-7|TRBD2
CSAKPSGSPYEQYF
TGCAGTGCCAAGCCTAGCGGGAGTCCCTACGAGCAGTACTTC
>NA|TRBV6-2/TRBV6-3|TRBJ2-3|TRBD1
CASSYPGQSANTQYF
TGTGCCAGCAGTTACCCGGGACAGAGCGCAAATACGCAGTATTTT
>NA|TRBV30|TRBJ2-6|TRBD2
CAWRGPYSGKSGANVLTF
TGTGCCTGGAGAGGGCCTTATAGCGGGAAGTCTGGGGCCAACGTCCTGACTTTC
>NA|TRBV5-1|TRBJ1-5|NA
CASSAAPGGGHQPQHF
TGCGCCAGCAGCGCGGCCCCGGGCGGCGGTCATCAGCCCCAGCATTTT
>NA|TRBV5-1|TRBJ2-3|NA
CASSLQGQGDTQYF
TGCGCCAGCAGCTTGCAGGGGCAAGGAGATACGCAGTATTTT
>NA|TRBV6-2/TRBV6-3|TRBJ1-5|NA
CASGPRGGLYHPQHF
TGTGCCAGCGGCCCACGGGGGGGCCTTTATCACCCCCAGCATTTT
>NA|TRBV7-9|TRBJ1-5|NA
CASSLDRHNQPQHF
TGTGCCAGCAGCTTAGACAGACACAATCAGCCCCAGCATTTT
>few|TRBV12-3/TRBV12-4|TRBJ1-5|NA
CASSLGQNNQPQHF
TGTGCCAGCAGTTTAGGACAAAATAATCAGCCCCAGCATTTT
>few|TRBV18|TRBJ2-3|NA
CASSPPSLGADTQYF
TGTGCCAGCTCACCACCTAGCCTGGGGGCAGATACGCAGTATTTT
>NA|TRBV2|TRBJ2-7|NA
CASSEEAGLTYEQYF
TGTGCCAGCAGTGAAGAAGCGGGCCTAACCTACGAGCAGTACTTC
>few|TRBV29-1|TRBJ2-7|NA
CSVGDREFPYEQYF
TGCAGCGTTGGGGATCGGGAATTTCCCTACGAGCAGTACTTC
>NA|TRBV28|TRBJ2-7|NA
CASSVRLVKSEQYF
TGTGCCAGCAGCGTGCGACTAGTTAAGAGCGAGCAGTACTTC
>few|TRBV10-3|TRBJ2-3|NA
CAISGRLHTDTQYF
TGTGCCATCAGTGGAAGGCTTCACACAGATACGCAGTATTTT
>many|TRBV5-1|TRBJ2-1|NA
CASSLEGARFDEQFF
TGCGCCAGCAGCTTGGAAGGGGCGAGGTTTGATGAGCAGTTCTTC
>NA|TRBV27|TRBJ1-5|TRBD1
CASSPWTGSGINQHF
TGTGCCAGCAGTCCGTGGACAGGGTCCGGCATAAACCAGCATTTT
>few|TRBV7-2|TRBJ2-7|TRBD1
CASSRRGQGSSYEQYF
TGTGCCAGCAGCCGGAGGGGACAGGGGAGCTCCTACGAGCAGTACTTC
>few|TRBV29-1|TRBJ2-1|TRBD2
CSARSGRSRGGGREQFF
TGCAGCGCGCGTAGCGGGAGAAGCCGCGGGGGCGGGCGTGAGCAGTTCTTC